This T cell receptor (beta chain) was recovered during a study of cytomegalovirus exposure and HLA in healthy donors. The overall study: As an earlier analysis found, 150 million to 200 million T cells yielded about 120 million unique TCR beta sequences.

The CDR3 runs 14 residues. Germline V lookup: CDR1 MDHEN, CDR2 SYDVKM. V lost 6 bases and J lost 4; bases outside the gene matches: 7. Both 60 Vbeta primers and 13 Jbeta primers went into the PCR. The method was immunoSEQ multiplex PCR; TCRdb's version includes in-frame clones alone and lacks a portion of them. This table lists more than 130,000 clones. The TCR comes from a man between 35 and 55 years old in good health and CMV-seronegative. The source material was PBMCs. The chain combines TRBV28 with TRBJ1-2, with 8 bases lining up with TRBD1. Here the CDR3 DNA reads TGTGCCAGCAGGTTAGCGGGACAGGTCTATGGCTACACCTTC. This translates into CASRLAGQVYGYTF.